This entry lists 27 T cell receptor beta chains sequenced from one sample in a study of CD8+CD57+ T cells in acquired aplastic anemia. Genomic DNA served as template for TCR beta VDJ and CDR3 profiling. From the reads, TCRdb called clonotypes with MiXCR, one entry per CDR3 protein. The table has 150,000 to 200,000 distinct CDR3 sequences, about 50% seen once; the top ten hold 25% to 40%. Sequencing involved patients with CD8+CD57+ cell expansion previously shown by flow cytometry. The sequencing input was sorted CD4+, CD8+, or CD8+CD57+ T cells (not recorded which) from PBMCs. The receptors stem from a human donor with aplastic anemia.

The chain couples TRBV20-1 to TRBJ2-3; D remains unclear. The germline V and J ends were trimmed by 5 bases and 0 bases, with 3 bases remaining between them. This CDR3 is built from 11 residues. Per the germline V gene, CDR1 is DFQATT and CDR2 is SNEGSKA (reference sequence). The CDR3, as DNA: TGCAGTGCTCCCAGCACAGATACGCAGTATTTT. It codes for CSAPSTDTQYF.

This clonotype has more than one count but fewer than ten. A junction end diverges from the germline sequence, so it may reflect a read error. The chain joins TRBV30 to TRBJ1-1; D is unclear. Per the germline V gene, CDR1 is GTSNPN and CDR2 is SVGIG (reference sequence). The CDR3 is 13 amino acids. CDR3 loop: CAWSDSRNPEAFF. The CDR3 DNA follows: TGTGCCTGGAGTGATTCGAGGAACCCTGAAGCTTTCTTT.

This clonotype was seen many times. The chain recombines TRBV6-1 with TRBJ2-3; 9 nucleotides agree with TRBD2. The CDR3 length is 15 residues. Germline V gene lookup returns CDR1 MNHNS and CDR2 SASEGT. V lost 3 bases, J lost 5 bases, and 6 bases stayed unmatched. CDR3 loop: CASSDRAGGEDTQYF. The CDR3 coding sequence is TGTGCCAGCAGTGACAGGGCGGGAGGGGAAGATACGCAGTATTTT.

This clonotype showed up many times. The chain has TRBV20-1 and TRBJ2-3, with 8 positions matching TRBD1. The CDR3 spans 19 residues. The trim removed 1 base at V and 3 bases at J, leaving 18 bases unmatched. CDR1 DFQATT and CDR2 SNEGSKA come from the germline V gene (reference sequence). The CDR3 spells CSARARPPNMDRATDTQYF. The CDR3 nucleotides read TGCAGTGCTAGAGCCCGACCCCCAAACATGGACAGGGCAACAGATACGCAGTATTTT.

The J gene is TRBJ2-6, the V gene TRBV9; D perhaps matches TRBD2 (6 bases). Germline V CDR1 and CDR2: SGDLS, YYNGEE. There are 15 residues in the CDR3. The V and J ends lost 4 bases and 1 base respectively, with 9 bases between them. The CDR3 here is CASSHGRSGANVLTF. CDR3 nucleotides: TGTGCCAGCAGCCACGGGAGATCTGGGGCCAACGTCCTGACTTTC.

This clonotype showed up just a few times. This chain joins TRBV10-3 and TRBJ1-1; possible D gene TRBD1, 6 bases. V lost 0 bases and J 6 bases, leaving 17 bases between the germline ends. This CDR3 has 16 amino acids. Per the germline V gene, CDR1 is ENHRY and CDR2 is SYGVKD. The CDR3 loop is CAISESRGGKGPEAFF. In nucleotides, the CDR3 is TGTGCCATCAGTGAGTCGAGGGGGGGAAAGGGACCTGAAGCTTTCTTT.

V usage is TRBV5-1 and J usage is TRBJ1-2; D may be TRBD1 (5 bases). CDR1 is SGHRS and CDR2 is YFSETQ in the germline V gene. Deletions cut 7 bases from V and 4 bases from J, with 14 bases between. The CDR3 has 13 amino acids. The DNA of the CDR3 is TGCGCCAGCGGGACTGATCCCCGCTATGGCTACACCTTC. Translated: CASGTDPRYGYTF.

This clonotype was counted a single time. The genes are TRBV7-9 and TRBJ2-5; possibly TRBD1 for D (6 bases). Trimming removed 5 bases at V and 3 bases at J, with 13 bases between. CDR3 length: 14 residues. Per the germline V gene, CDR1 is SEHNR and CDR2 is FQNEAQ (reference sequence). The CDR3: CASSPGQYEETQYF. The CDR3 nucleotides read TGTGCCAGCAGCCCGGGACAATACGAAGAGACCCAGTACTTC.

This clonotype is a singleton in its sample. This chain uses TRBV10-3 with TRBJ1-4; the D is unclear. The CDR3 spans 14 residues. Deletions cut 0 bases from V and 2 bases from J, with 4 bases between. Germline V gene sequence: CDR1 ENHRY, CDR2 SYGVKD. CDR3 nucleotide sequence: TGTGCCATCAGTGAGTCGGGGACTAATGAAAAACTGTTTTTT. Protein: CAISESGTNEKLFF.

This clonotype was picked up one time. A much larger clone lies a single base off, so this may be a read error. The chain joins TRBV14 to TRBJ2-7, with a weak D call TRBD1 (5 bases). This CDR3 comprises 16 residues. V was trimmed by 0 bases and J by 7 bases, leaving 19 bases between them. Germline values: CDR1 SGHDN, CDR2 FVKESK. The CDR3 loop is CASSQDMAGYSGEQYF. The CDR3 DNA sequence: TGTGCCAGCAGCCAAGATATGGCAGGGTACTCAGGGGAGCAGTACTTC.

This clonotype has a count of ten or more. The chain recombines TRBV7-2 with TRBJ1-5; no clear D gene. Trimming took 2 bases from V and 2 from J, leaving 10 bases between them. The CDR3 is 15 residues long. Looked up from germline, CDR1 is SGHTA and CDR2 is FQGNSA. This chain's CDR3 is CASSLTTMGNQPQHF. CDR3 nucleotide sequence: TGTGCCAGCAGCTTAACGACTATGGGCAATCAGCCCCAGCATTTT.

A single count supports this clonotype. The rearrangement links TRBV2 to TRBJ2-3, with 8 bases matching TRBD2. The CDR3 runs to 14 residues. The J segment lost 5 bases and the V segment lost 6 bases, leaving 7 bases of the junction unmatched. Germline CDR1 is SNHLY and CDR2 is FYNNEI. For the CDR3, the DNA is TGTGCCAGCAGCTATCTAGCGGGTGTAGATACGCAGTATTTT. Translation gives CASSYLAGVDTQYF.

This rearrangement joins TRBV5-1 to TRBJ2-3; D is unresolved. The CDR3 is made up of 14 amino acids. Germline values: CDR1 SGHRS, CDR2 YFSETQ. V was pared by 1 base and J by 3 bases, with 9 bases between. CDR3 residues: CASSLNVGTDTQYF. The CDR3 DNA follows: TGCGCCAGCAGCTTGAACGTCGGGACAGATACGCAGTATTTT.

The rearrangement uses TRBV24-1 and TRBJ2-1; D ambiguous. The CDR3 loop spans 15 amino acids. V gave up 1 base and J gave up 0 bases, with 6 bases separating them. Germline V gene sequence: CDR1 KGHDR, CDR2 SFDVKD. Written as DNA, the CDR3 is TGTGCCACCAGTGATTTTCGGGCCTCCTACAATGAGCAGTTCTTC. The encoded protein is CATSDFRASYNEQFF.

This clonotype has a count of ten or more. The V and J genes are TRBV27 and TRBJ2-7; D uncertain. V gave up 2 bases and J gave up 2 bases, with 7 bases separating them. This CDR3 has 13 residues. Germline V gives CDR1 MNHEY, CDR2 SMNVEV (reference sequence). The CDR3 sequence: CASSLDKTYEQYF. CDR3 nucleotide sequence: TGTGCCAGCAGTTTAGACAAGACCTACGAGCAGTACTTC.

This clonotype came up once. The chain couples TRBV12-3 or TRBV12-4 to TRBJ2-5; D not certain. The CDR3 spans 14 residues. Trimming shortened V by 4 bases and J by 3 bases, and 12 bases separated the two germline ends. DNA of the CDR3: TGTGCCAGCAGTTACGGAGTCGAGGAAGAGACCCAGTACTTC. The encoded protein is CASSYGVEEETQYF.

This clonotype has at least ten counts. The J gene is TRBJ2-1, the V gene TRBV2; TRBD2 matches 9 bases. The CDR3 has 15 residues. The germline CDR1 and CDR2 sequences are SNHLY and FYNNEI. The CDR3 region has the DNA TGTTCGAGGGGGGCGGGAGGGCCGGGGTACAATGAGCAGTTCTTC. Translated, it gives CSRGAGGPGYNEQFF.

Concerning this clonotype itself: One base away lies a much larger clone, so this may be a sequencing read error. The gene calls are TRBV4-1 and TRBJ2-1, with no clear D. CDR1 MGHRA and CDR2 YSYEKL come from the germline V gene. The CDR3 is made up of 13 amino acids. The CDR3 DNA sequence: TGCACCAGCAGCCAACCACCTGGGGATGAGCAGTTCTTC. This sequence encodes CTSSQPPGDEQFF.

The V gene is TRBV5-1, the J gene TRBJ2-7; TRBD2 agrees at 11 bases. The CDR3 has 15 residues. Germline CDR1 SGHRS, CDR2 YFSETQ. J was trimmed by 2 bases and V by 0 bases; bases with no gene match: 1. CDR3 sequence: CASSLELAGAYEQYF. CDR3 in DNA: TGCGCCAGCAGCTTGGAACTAGCGGGAGCCTACGAGCAGTACTTC.

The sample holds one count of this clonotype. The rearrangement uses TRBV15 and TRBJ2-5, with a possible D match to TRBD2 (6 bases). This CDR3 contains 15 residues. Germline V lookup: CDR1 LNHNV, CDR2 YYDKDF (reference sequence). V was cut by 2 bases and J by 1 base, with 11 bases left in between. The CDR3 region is CATSRQSSAQETQYF. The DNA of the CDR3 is TGTGCCACCAGCAGACAATCTAGCGCCCAAGAGACCCAGTACTTC.

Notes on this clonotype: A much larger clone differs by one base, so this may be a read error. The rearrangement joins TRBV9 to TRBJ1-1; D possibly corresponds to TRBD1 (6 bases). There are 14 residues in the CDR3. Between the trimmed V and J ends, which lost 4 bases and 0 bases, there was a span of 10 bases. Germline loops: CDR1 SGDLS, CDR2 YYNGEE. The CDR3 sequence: CASSKGDLNTEAFF. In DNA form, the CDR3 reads TGTGCCAGCAGCAAGGGGGACTTGAACACTGAAGCTTTCTTT.

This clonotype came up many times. The CDR3 protein is CSVEASGQSEQYF. The CDR3 nucleotides are TGCAGCGTTGAAGCCTCAGGGCAAAGCGAGCAGTACTTC. The chain couples TRBV29-1 to TRBJ2-7; D might be TRBD1 (5 bases). CDR3 length equals 13 residues. Germline V CDR1 and CDR2: SQVTM, ANQGSEA. Trimming left V 1 base short and J 6 bases short, with 13 bases between.

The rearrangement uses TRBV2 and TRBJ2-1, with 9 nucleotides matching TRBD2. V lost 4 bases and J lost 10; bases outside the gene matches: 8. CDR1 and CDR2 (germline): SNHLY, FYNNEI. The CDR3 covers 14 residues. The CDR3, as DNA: TGTGCCAGCAGTGGGGTAGCGGGAGTTGTAGAGCAGTTCTTC. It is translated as CASSGVAGVVEQFF.

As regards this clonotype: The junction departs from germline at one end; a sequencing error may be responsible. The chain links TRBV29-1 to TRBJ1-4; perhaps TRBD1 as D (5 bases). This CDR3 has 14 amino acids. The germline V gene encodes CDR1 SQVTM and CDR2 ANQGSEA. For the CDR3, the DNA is TGCGGCGTTGGTTCTGGGGGGACTAATGAGAAACTGTTTTTT. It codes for CGVGSGGTNEKLFF.

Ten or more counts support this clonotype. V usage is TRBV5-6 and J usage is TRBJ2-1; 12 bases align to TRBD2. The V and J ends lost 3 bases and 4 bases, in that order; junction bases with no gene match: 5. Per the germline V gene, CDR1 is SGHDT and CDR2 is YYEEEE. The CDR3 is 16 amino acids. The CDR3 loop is CASSSGLAGKYNEQFF. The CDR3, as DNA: TGTGCCAGCAGCTCCGGACTAGCGGGAAAGTACAATGAGCAGTTCTTC. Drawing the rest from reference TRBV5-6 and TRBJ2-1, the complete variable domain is DAGVTQSPTHLIKTRGQQVTLRCSPKSGHDTVSWYQQALGQGPQFIFQYYEEEERQRGNFPDRFSGHQFPNYSSELNVNALLLGDSALYLCASSSGLAGKYNEQFFGPGTRLTVL.

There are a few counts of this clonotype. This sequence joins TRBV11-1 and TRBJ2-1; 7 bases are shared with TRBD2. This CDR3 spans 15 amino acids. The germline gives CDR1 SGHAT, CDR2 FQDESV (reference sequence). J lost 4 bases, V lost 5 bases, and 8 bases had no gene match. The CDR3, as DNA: TGTGCCAGCAGCCCGGGACCAGCGGGATACAATGAGCAGTTCTTC. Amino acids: CASSPGPAGYNEQFF.

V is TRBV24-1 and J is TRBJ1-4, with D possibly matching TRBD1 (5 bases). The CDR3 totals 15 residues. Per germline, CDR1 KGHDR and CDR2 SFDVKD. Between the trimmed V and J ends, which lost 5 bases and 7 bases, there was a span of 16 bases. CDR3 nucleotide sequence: TGTGCCACCAGTGCTTCAGGGACCTATTCTGAAAAACTGTTTTTT. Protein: CATSASGTYSEKLFF.